A selection of T cell receptor beta chains follows, all from one sample in a study of T cell repertoires in cytomegalovirus infection. TCRdb independently ran MiXCR on the reads; one entry per CDR3 protein. Of some 300,000 distinct CDR3 sequences in the sample, roughly 13% are singletons; the top ten hold 8.8%. The specimen was PBMCs. These receptors came from a human donor in good health (CMV status not recorded). Some clones in this sample may be carry-over from other donors' samples. Both conserved end residues are part of each CDR3. A D gene is named only where the DNA matches it firmly. Rows give clone size only sometimes, using once, few, many, or a class for an expanded clone.

len: 14; abundance: .; j_gene: TRBJ2-2; d_gene: TRBD2; v_gene: TRBV20-1; CDR3nt: TGCAGTGCTAGGGCGACTAGCGGGCTTACGGAGCTGTTTTTT; CDR3aa: CSARATSGLTELFF
len: 15; abundance: many; j_gene: TRBJ2-5; d_gene: TRBD1; v_gene: TRBV14; CDR3nt: TGTGCCAGCAGCCAAAAGACAGGGTGGAGAGAGACCCAGTACTTC; CDR3aa: CASSQKTGWRETQYF
len: 15; abundance: many; j_gene: TRBJ2-1; d_gene: TRBD1; v_gene: TRBV19; CDR3nt: TGTGCCAGTAGTGAGGACAGGAGCTCCTACAATGAGCAGTTCTTC; CDR3aa: CASSEDRSSYNEQFF
len: 15; abundance: many; j_gene: TRBJ2-5; d_gene: TRBD2; v_gene: TRBV6-1; CDR3nt: TGTGCCAGCGCGGGGGCTAGCGGGAGTTCGGAGACCCAGTACTTC; CDR3aa: CASAGASGSSETQYF
len: 17; abundance: few; j_gene: TRBJ2-1; d_gene: TRBD2; v_gene: TRBV20-1; CDR3nt: TGCAGTGCTAGAGACCTGCAGGGACTAGCGGGAGTGGGCGAGCAGTTCTTC; CDR3aa: CSARDLQGLAGVGEQFF
len: 14; abundance: few; j_gene: TRBJ2-1; d_gene: .; v_gene: TRBV19; CDR3nt: TGTGCCAGTAGTGCGGAGGGTGGGTACAATGAGCAGTTCTTC; CDR3aa: CASSAEGGYNEQFF
len: 15; abundance: many; j_gene: TRBJ2-2; d_gene: .; v_gene: TRBV7-3; CDR3nt: TGTGCCAGCAGCTTAAACGGAGCGAACACCGGGGAGCTGTTTTTT; CDR3aa: CASSLNGANTGELFF
len: 13; abundance: many; j_gene: TRBJ1-2; d_gene: .; v_gene: TRBV28; CDR3nt: TGTGCCAGCAGTCCCGGGCCCGAATATGGCTACACCTTC; CDR3aa: CASSPGPEYGYTF
len: 15; abundance: .; j_gene: TRBJ1-1; d_gene: .; v_gene: TRBV7-9; CDR3nt: TGTGCCAGCAGCTTAAGGTACAAGGTGAACACTGAAGCTTTCTTT; CDR3aa: CASSLRYKVNTEAFF
len: 18; abundance: many; j_gene: TRBJ2-2; d_gene: TRBD1; v_gene: TRBV28; CDR3nt: TGTGCCAGCAGTTTATGGATCGGGACAGTAGAGAACACCGGGGAGCTGTTTTTT; CDR3aa: CASSLWIGTVENTGELFF
len: 10; abundance: .; j_gene: TRBJ1-1; d_gene: TRBD1; v_gene: TRBV29-1; CDR3nt: TGCAGCGCCTTCGGACAGGGGCCCTTCTTT; CDR3aa: CSAFGQGPFF
len: 17; abundance: many; j_gene: TRBJ1-4; d_gene: TRBD1; v_gene: TRBV7-2; CDR3nt: TGTGCCAGCAGCTTAATGGGCTATGGGACAGGGCCCGAAAAACTGTTTTTT; CDR3aa: CASSLMGYGTGPEKLFF
len: 13; abundance: few; j_gene: TRBJ2-1; d_gene: .; v_gene: TRBV24-1; CDR3nt: TGTGCCACCGGGACACCCAAGCGGAATGAGCAGTTCTTC; CDR3aa: CATGTPKRNEQFF
len: 17; abundance: .; j_gene: TRBJ2-7; d_gene: .; v_gene: TRBV6-5; CDR3nt: TGTGCCAGCAGTTCCACCAGGGGGGTCCTCCTCTCCTACGAGCAGTACTTC; CDR3aa: CASSSTRGVLLSYEQYF
len: 13; abundance: many; j_gene: TRBJ2-2; d_gene: .; v_gene: TRBV29-1; CDR3nt: TGCAGCGGCCAAAGGGAAAACACCGGGGAGCTGTTTTTT; CDR3aa: CSGQRENTGELFF
len: 12; abundance: many; j_gene: TRBJ2-1; d_gene: .; v_gene: TRBV7-9; CDR3nt: TGTGCCAGCAGCGTCGGGTTCAATGAGCAGTTCTTC; CDR3aa: CASSVGFNEQFF
len: 14; abundance: .; j_gene: TRBJ2-1; d_gene: TRBD2; v_gene: TRBV11-2; CDR3nt: TGTGCCAGCAGCTTAGCGGGAGGTCGAGCCGAGCAGTTCTTC; CDR3aa: CASSLAGGRAEQFF
len: 17; abundance: once; j_gene: TRBJ2-7; d_gene: TRBD2; v_gene: TRBV20-1; CDR3nt: TGCAGTGCTACCGGGACTAGCGGGAGTGCGAATACCTACGAGCAGTACTTC; CDR3aa: CSATGTSGSANTYEQYF
len: 17; abundance: .; j_gene: TRBJ2-6; d_gene: TRBD2; v_gene: TRBV5-1; CDR3nt: TGCGCCAGCAGCTTGTCCGGGAGGGGCTCTGGGACCAACGTCCTGACTTTC; CDR3aa: CASSLSGRGSGTNVLTF
len: 12; abundance: .; j_gene: TRBJ1-1; d_gene: .; v_gene: TRBV5-4; CDR3nt: TGTGCCAGCAGCTTGTCGGGAGCTGAAGCTTTCTTT; CDR3aa: CASSLSGAEAFF
len: 15; abundance: many; j_gene: TRBJ2-7; d_gene: TRBD1; v_gene: TRBV7-2; CDR3nt: TGTGCCAGCAGCCTAAACAGGGGCTTCCGCTACGAGCAGTACTTC; CDR3aa: CASSLNRGFRYEQYF
len: 14; abundance: .; j_gene: TRBJ2-1; d_gene: .; v_gene: TRBV4-2; CDR3nt: TGTGCCAGCAGCCCGGGACTGAATTACAATGAGCAGTTCTTC; CDR3aa: CASSPGLNYNEQFF
len: 16; abundance: .; j_gene: TRBJ2-7; d_gene: TRBD1; v_gene: TRBV11-2; CDR3nt: TGTGCCAGCAGCTTAGACCCCGGGACAGGGAATTACGAGCAGTACTTC; CDR3aa: CASSLDPGTGNYEQYF
len: 16; abundance: many; j_gene: TRBJ2-1; d_gene: .; v_gene: TRBV7-2; CDR3nt: TGTGCCAGCAGCCTAGGGCGACCGACAGCCTACAATGAGCAGTTCTTC; CDR3aa: CASSLGRPTAYNEQFF
len: 16; abundance: many; j_gene: TRBJ1-2; d_gene: .; v_gene: TRBV14; CDR3nt: TGTGCCAGCAGCCAAGACCGCCGGGACCTGAACTATGGCTACACCTTC; CDR3aa: CASSQDRRDLNYGYTF
len: 15; abundance: few; j_gene: TRBJ2-7; d_gene: .; v_gene: TRBV28; CDR3nt: TGTGCCAGCAGTTCCCTGGGAGGGGGGGTCTACGAGCAGTACTTC; CDR3aa: CASSSLGGGVYEQYF
len: 14; abundance: many; j_gene: TRBJ2-1; d_gene: TRBD2; v_gene: TRBV6-1; CDR3nt: TGTGCCAGCAGTCCCGGACTAGTGGTCGATGAGCAGTTCTTC; CDR3aa: CASSPGLVVDEQFF
len: 15; abundance: many; j_gene: TRBJ1-5; d_gene: .; v_gene: TRBV7-2; CDR3nt: TGTGCCAGCAGCATACGGTGGGGTAGCAATCAGCCCCAGCATTTT; CDR3aa: CASSIRWGSNQPQHF
len: 16; abundance: many; j_gene: TRBJ1-1; d_gene: .; v_gene: TRBV12-3/TRBV12-4; CDR3nt: TGTGCCAGCACCCTAGGGGATAGGGCCGGGGACACTGAAGCTTTCTTT; CDR3aa: CASTLGDRAGDTEAFF